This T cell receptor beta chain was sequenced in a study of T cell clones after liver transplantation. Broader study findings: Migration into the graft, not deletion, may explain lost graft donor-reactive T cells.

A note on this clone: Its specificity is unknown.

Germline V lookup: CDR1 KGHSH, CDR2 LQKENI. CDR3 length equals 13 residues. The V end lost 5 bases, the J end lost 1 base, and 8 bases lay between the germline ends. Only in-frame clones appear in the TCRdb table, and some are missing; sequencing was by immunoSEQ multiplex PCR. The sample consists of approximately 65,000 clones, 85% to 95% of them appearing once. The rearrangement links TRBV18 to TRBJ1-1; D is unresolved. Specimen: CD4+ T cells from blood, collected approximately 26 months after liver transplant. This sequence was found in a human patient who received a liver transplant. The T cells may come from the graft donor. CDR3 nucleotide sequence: TGTGCCAGCTCATCGGACGGGAACACTGAAGCTTTCTTT. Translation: CASSSDGNTEAFF.